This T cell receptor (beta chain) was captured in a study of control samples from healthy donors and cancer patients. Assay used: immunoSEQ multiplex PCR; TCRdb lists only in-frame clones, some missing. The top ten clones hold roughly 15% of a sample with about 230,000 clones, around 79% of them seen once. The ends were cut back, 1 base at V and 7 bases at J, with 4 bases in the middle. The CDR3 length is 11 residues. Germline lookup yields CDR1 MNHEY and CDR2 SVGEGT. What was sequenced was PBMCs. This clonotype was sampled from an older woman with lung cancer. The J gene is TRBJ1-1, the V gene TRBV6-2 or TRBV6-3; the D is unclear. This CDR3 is CASSYLSEAFF. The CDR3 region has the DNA TGTGCCAGCAGTTACTTGAGTGAAGCTTTCTTT.